This section outlines one TCR beta chain sequence together with its context. These data originate in a study of technical replicates of blood from a handful of donors. TCRdb keeps only in-frame clones here, not all; method: immunoSEQ multiplex PCR. The sample contains around 100,000 clones, less than 95% of which appear only once. V shed 2 bases and J 0 bases; nucleotides not matched to a gene: 2. CDR1 is MNHNS, CDR2 SASEGT, per germline. The CDR3 spans 15 residues. Source material: T cells isolated from PBMCs. The chain recombines TRBV6-1 with TRBJ1-1; TRBD1 agrees at 8 bases. The receptor was derived from a human donor in good health. CDR3 DNA: TGTGCCAGCAGTGAACAGGGGGCGGTGAACACTGAAGCTTTCTTT. Its translation is CASSEQGAVNTEAFF.